The 18 T cell receptor beta chains reported below all come from one sample, sequenced in a study of blood T cells in healthy people across ages. A second PCR, run for about 7 to 11 cycles, used a sample-barcoded 5' primer plus a J-beta primer mix. TCRdb used MiXCR to reprocess the 5' RACE reads, holding one entry per CDR3 protein. The sample holds around 1.7 million distinct CDR3 sequences, over 25% seen once. Sequencing input: blood. The source of these receptors is a woman aged 25 to 39 in good health.

There are a few counts of this clonotype. This chain links TRBV5-1 with TRBJ2-2; D is uncertain. V dropped 0 bases and J dropped 1 base, with 7 bases sitting between them. Per the germline V gene, CDR1 is SGHRS and CDR2 is YFSETQ. The CDR3 loop spans 15 amino acids. CDR3 sequence reads: CASSLGVQNTGELFF. CDR3 nucleotide sequence: TGCGCCAGCAGCTTGGGAGTACAGAACACCGGGGAGCTGTTTTTT.

This clonotype has at least ten counts. The chain combines TRBV5-1 with TRBJ2-1; 10 nucleotides align to TRBD2. The CDR3 extends over 15 amino acids. The germline CDR1 and CDR2 sequences are SGHRS and YFSETQ. J gave up 5 bases and V 1 base, and 3 bases lay outside the gene matches. DNA for the CDR3: TGCGCCAGCAGCTTGACTAGCGGGACCAACAATGAGCAGTTCTTC. Protein: CASSLTSGTNNEQFF.

This clonotype was seen more than once but under ten times. The J gene is TRBJ2-5, the V gene TRBV2, with 9 bases identical to TRBD1. Gene TRBJ2-7 matches the end of the DNA better, so the J call may be wrong. CDR1 SNHLY and CDR2 FYNNEI come from the germline V gene. CDR3 length equals 15 residues. Here the CDR3 reads CASSEPGTGCNEQYF. CDR3 bases: TGTGCCAGCAGTGAACCCGGGACAGGGTGTAACGAGCAGTACTTC.

The CDR3 coding sequence is TGTGCCAGCATCCCTCAGTGGGGCGATACGCAGTATTTT. It translates to CASIPQWGDTQYF. This chain uses TRBV12-3 or TRBV12-4 with TRBJ2-3, with TRBD1 as a possible D gene (5 bases). V was shortened by 7 bases and J by 6 bases, with 14 bases between the two germline ends. This CDR3 contains 13 residues.

The V call is TRBV20-1, the J call TRBJ1-2; no definite D call. Germline CDR1 is DFQATT and CDR2 is SNEGSKA (reference sequence). V lost 5 bases and J 6 bases, leaving 10 bases between the germline ends. The CDR3 runs to 11 residues. This chain's CDR3 is CSAPRVHGYTF. The CDR3 region has the DNA TGCAGTGCTCCTAGGGTTCATGGCTACACCTTC.

A note on this clonotype: A much larger clone differs by one base, so this may be a read error. The chain recombines TRBV12-3 or TRBV12-4 with TRBJ1-5; tentative D call: TRBD1 (5 bases). The J call may be in error: the DNA end matches TRBJ2-3 better. The CDR3 sequence is 12 residues long. The CDR3 sequence is CASSDSSQPQYF. The CDR3 DNA is TGTGCCAGCAGCGACAGTAGTCAGCCCCAGTATTTT.

In this sample, this clonotype turned up many times. The chain is built from TRBV6-6 and TRBJ1-2; 8 bases agree with TRBD1. V lost 0 bases and J lost 5; bases outside the gene matches: 2. The CDR3 runs to 14 residues. Germline V lookup: CDR1 MNHNY, CDR2 SVGAGI (reference sequence). The CDR3 DNA reads TGTGCCAGCAGTTACTCCGACAGGGGATATGGCTACACCTTC. Protein: CASSYSDRGYGYTF.

As regards this clonotype: Germline and junction disagree at one end, which may indicate a read error. The rearrangement links TRBV20-1 to TRBJ2-1; 12 nucleotides agree with TRBD2. The CDR3 loop spans 19 amino acids. Germline CDR1 and CDR2: DFQATT and SNEGSKA (reference sequence). CDR3 DNA: TGCAGTGCTAGTAATCGACTAGCGGGAGTACGTTTGTCCTACGATGAGCAGTTCTTC. This gives the protein CSASNRLAGVRLSYDEQFF.

This clonotype was counted between two and nine times. The J gene is TRBJ1-5, the V gene TRBV29-1; TRBD1 is a possible D gene (5 bases). This CDR3 comprises 12 residues. Between the trimmed V and J ends, which lost 4 bases and 7 bases, there was a span of 11 bases. Germline V gene data show CDR1 as SQVTM and CDR2 as ANQGSEA. CDR3 loop: CSVGGESQPQHF. As DNA, the CDR3 is TGCAGCGTTGGGGGGGAATCGCAGCCCCAGCATTTT. Together with reference TRBV29-1 and TRBJ1-5, the CDR3 gives the full variable domain: SAVISQKPSRDICQRGTSLTIQCQVDSQVTMMFWYRQQPGQSLTLIATANQGSEATYESGFVIDKFPISRPNLTFSTLTVSNMSPEDSSIYLCSVGGESQPQHFGDGTRLSIL.

This clonotype was counted only a few times. This sequence joins TRBV18 and TRBJ2-1; D tentatively fits TRBD1 or TRBD2 (6 bases each). The J call may be incorrect, as the DNA end agrees better with TRBJ2-7. Germline values: CDR1 KGHSH, CDR2 LQKENI. This CDR3 is built from 15 residues. The CDR3: CASSPRGQSYNEQYF. In nucleotides, the CDR3 is TGTGCCAGCTCACCTCGGGGGCAGAGCTACAATGAGCAGTACTTC.

The J gene is TRBJ2-7, the V gene TRBV7-2, with no clear D. The CDR3 covers 13 residues. Trimming pared 1 base from V and 3 bases from J, leaving 7 bases between. The V gene's germline CDR1 is SGHTA and CDR2 FQGNSA. Here the CDR3 reads CASSLDLLYEQYF. The CDR3 nucleotides are TGTGCCAGCAGCTTAGACCTACTCTACGAGCAGTACTTC.

This clonotype has ten or more counts. The chain couples TRBV5-1 to TRBJ2-2, with 10 bases matching TRBD1. This CDR3 comprises 14 residues. The germline V gene encodes CDR1 SGHRS and CDR2 YFSETQ. V was pared by 3 bases and J by 5 bases, with 1 base of the junction left unmatched. This CDR3 reads CASSWGQGTGELFF. CDR3 nucleotides: TGCGCCAGCAGCTGGGGACAGGGGACCGGGGAGCTGTTTTTT.

V is TRBV28 and J is TRBJ1-2; D gene uncertain. This CDR3 spans 14 amino acids. V was pared by 11 bases and J by 1 base, with 17 bases between. The germline gives CDR1 MDHEN, CDR2 SYDVKM. CDR3 DNA sequence: TGTGCCGGCACCTCGGGAGGGAGTAACTATGGCTACACCTTC. This encodes CAGTSGGSNYGYTF.

This clonotype was counted between two and nine times. V gene TRBV28 combines with J gene TRBJ2-1; 8 nucleotides line up with TRBD2. The CDR3 extends over 14 amino acids. Germline V gene sequence: CDR1 MDHEN, CDR2 SYDVKM. V lost 5 bases, J lost 6 bases, and 6 bases stayed unmatched. CDR3 residues: CASSLLGGGNEQFF. The DNA of the CDR3 is TGTGCCAGCAGTCTCCTCGGGGGGGGCAATGAGCAGTTCTTC. Drawing the rest from reference TRBV28 and TRBJ2-1, the complete variable domain is DVKVTQSSRYLVKRTGEKVFLECVQDMDHENMFWYRQDPGLGLRLIYFSYDVKMKEKGDIPEGYSVSREKKERFSLILESASTNQTSMYLCASSLLGGGNEQFFGPGTRLTVL.

Only one count was recorded for this clonotype. This may come from a read error, since a much larger clone is one base off. The chain carries TRBV12-3 or TRBV12-4 and TRBJ2-1; D assignment may be TRBD1 or TRBD2 (6 bases each). With the DNA end fitting TRBJ2-7 better, the J assignment may be wrong. This CDR3 region has 16 residues. The DNA of the CDR3 is TGTGCCAGCAGTCGGAGGGGGATTTTGGCCTACAATGAGCAGTACTTC. This encodes CASSRRGILAYNEQYF.

The sample holds a few counts of this clonotype. The chain is built from TRBV7-2 and TRBJ1-1; D remains ambiguous. Germline CDR1 SGHTA, CDR2 FQGNSA. This CDR3 contains 13 residues. Trimming pared 7 bases from V and 0 bases from J, leaving 9 bases between. CDR3 coding DNA: TGTGCCAGCACCAATAGGGTGAACACTGAAGCTTTCTTT. Protein: CASTNRVNTEAFF.

This clonotype was counted ten times or more. V usage is TRBV24-1 and J usage is TRBJ2-7; TRBD1 matches at 9 bases. J lost 1 base, V lost 3 bases, and 3 bases had no gene match. CDR1 is KGHDR, CDR2 SFDVKD, per germline. The CDR3 runs to 15 residues. The CDR3 DNA sequence: TGTGCCACCAGTGATGCGGGACAGGGTTCCTACGAGCAGTACTTC. Translating it yields CATSDAGQGSYEQYF.

This chain joins TRBV5-1 and TRBJ2-5; D unresolved. The V gene lost 0 bases and the J gene lost 11 bases, with 20 bases spanning the gap. The CDR3 spans 15 residues. Germline CDR1 reads SGHRS; CDR2 reads YFSETQ. In DNA, the CDR3 is TGCGCCAGCAGCTTGGTTCTCGGGCAGGTCAATGAGCAGTACTTC. Translated: CASSLVLGQVNEQYF.